This T cell receptor beta chain is drawn from a study of blood T cell repertoires in COVID-19. From germline, CDR1 is SGHNT and CDR2 YYREEE (reference sequence). This CDR3 is 14 amino acids long. V lost 2 bases, J lost 7 bases, and 5 bases stayed unmatched. This clone was counted only a few times. Some clones are missing from TCRdb's copy, which holds only in-frame ones; the method was immunoSEQ multiplex PCR. The table lists 250,000 or so clones, 80% to 90% of them singletons. This clonotype originated in a middle-aged man who had recovered from COVID-19. V gene TRBV5-4 combines with J gene TRBJ2-1, with TRBD1 identical over 8 bases. The sequenced sample was peripheral blood. CDR3 residues: CASSFAGGGNEQFF. The CDR3, as DNA: TGTGCCAGCAGCTTCGCAGGGGGCGGGAATGAGCAGTTCTTC.